Given below is one T cell receptor beta chain in context. Its antigen is undetermined. The PCR employed 60 Vbeta primers together with 13 Jbeta primers. Clones were sequenced by immunoSEQ multiplex PCR, and TCRdb holds only the in-frame ones, with some missing. The table gives about 210,000 clones; the top ten clones make up about 1% of it. The record originates from a study of cytomegalovirus exposure and HLA in healthy donors. Study-wide context: The Caucasian-associated ancestry cluster held over 65% of some 420 genotyped donors.

Study conclusions and caveats: Upon later analysis, HLA-associated TCR beta chains proved more clonally expanded than other, equally common chains.

CDR3 length: 14 amino acids. Trimming cost V 6 bases and J 0 bases, with 10 bases left between them. Germline-derived CDR1 and CDR2 are SNHLY and FYNNEI. Sequencing was done on a sample of PBMCs. The chain combines TRBV2 with TRBJ2-3, with a possible D match to TRBD2 (5 bases). This receptor was taken from a woman younger than 45 in good health and CMV-seropositive. In nucleotides, the CDR3 is TGTGCCAGCAGGGAGGCATCTAGCACAGATACGCAGTATTTT. The encoded protein is CASREASSTDTQYF.